Sequencing of this T cell receptor beta chain was carried out in a study of technical replicates of blood from a handful of donors (dated by TCRdb to 2016 to 2017). Preparation of the library involved the immunoSEQ multiplex PCR assay. Sourced from immuneACCESS, this table was stored by TCRdb with only in-frame sequences that have V and J called. A share of the clones is absent; for the studies checked, an unresolved V gene accounts for under half, and the remainder has no known explanation. This sample has tens of thousands of clones in its table, and roughly 96% of those were observed once. Roughly 0.2% of the sample lies in the top ten. About this clone: Its antigen target is currently unknown. No qualities accompany the bases; no much larger clone lies one base away.

V loses 1 base, J loses 5 bases, and the germline ends lie 17 bases apart. The germline V gene specifies MNHNS as CDR1 and SASEGT as CDR2. There are 16 amino acids in the CDR3, from cysteine to phenylalanine inclusive. Only the CDR3 part of the read is kept: 48 bases, read in frame from the first base. The sequence came from a human donor in good health. Material: T cells isolated from PBMCs. The chain couples TRBV6-1 to TRBJ2-5; TRBD2 is possibly the D segment (6 matching bases). The CDR3 protein: CASSEDGRPVGETQYF. The DNA reads TGTGCCAGCAGTGAAGATGGGAGGCCGGTTGGGGAGACCCAGTACTTC.